This T cell receptor beta chain is from a study of regulatory T cells in long-lasting Graves disease. Specified time point: newly diagnosed GD, antithyroid drugs for less than 3 months. Generation of the TCR library employed RNA extracted from PBMCs. The CDR3 loop spans 14 amino acids. The germline V and J ends were trimmed by 3 bases and 0 bases, with 9 bases remaining between them. Researchers made TCR beta libraries by using iRepertoire HTBI primers and running Arm-PCR on CDR3 regions. Each CDR3 protein gets one entry after TCRdb re-called the multiplex PCR reads with MiXCR. This table holds some 460,000 distinct CDR3 sequences, roughly 16% found once. These data were also reused for a study on T cells in Graves' hyperthyroidism and ophthalmopathy.

This specimen was peripheral blood mononuclear cells (PBMCs), taken at new diagnosis, from a patient treated with antithyroid drugs. The chain is built from TRBV12-3 or TRBV12-4 and TRBJ2-7; D possibly corresponds to TRBD1 (6 bases). This clonotype originated in a man in his forties or fifties with Graves disease. In DNA, the CDR3 is TGTGCCAGCAGTTTGGGGGACAACTCCTACGAGCAGTACTTC. Translated: CASSLGDNSYEQYF.